The present entry profiles one T cell receptor (beta chain) with its context. What it binds is unknown. Repertoires were generated with immunoSEQ multiplex PCR, while TCRdb's copy carries only in-frame clones and drops some. The sample lists about 110,000 clones, around 90% occurring once. The sample is drawn from a study of T cell responses to AZD1222 COVID-19 vaccine. Study findings and constraints: Vaccine-related CD4 TCRs covered spike, predominating at 160-218 and 743-854. Spike-specific TCR breadth and depth were elevated following two AZD1222 doses. Repertoires were collected only later (after the peak T cell response had occurred). Just a handful of people given AZD1222 tested seropositive at baseline.

Between the trimmed V and J ends, which lost 1 base and 3 bases, there was a span of 10 bases. The germline gives CDR1 LGHDT, CDR2 YNNKEL (reference sequence). The CDR3 runs 14 residues. Here the sequenced sample was peripheral blood, taken 28 days after the second AZD1222 dose. The chain employs TRBV3-1 (or the pseudogene TRBV3-2) and TRBJ2-7; D perhaps matches TRBD2 (6 bases). The source of this sequence is an adult who received the AZD1222 COVID-19 vaccine. The CDR3 loop reads CASSQARLDYEQYF. The CDR3 nucleotides are TGTGCCAGCAGCCAAGCGAGACTAGACTACGAGCAGTACTTC.